The subject of this entry is one T cell receptor beta chain. Its antigen is unknown. Read coverage stops 3 residues before the CDR3 terminus; the germline J gene supplies the remainder. The data are from a study of T cells in women clearing cervical HPV infection. Across the whole study: Controls gave blood once infection was undetectable; cases at lesion identification. Only a few women had HLA typing results available. The study, taken as a whole, reports: CIN3+ cases had significantly higher TCR richness than controls; evenness did not differ.

Sequencing used immunoSEQ multiplex PCR; TCRdb keeps in-frame clones, though not all of them. The sample has roughly 37,000 clones. Looked up from germline, CDR1 is ENHRY and CDR2 is SYGVKD. The CDR3 spans 14 residues. V trimming: 5 bases; J trimming: 6 bases; junction bases outside the gene matches: 7. The sequencing sample was made of blood buffy coat. The source of this sequence is a woman aged 18 to 75 with a cervical HPV16 infection that either progressed to CIN3+ or cleared (not recorded which). The rearrangement uses TRBV10-3 and TRBJ1-5; 7 nucleotides line up with TRBD1. Partial CDR3 DNA: TGTGCCATCAGTTCCGAGGGGGCCGGTCAGCCC. Protein sequence: CAISSEGAGQP. The whole CDR3 protein is CAISSEGAGQPQHF.